This T cell receptor beta chain was recovered during a study of T cells in Graves' hyperthyroidism and ophthalmopathy. Study findings and constraints: Most clonotypes that expanded in the thyroid above 0.001 also showed up in blood.

On this clonotype: What it binds is unknown.

The source material, RNA transcripts, was used to amplify TCR beta CDR3 regions. An initial round of RT-PCR targeting the TCR CDR3 relied on the HTBI primer set. TCRdb re-called the multiplex PCR reads with MiXCR, one entry per CDR3 protein. The profile shows 270,000 or so distinct CDR3 sequences, 13% to 15% of them singletons. CDR1 SGHDN and CDR2 FVKESK come from the germline V gene. The germline V and J ends were trimmed by 4 bases and 6 bases, with 13 bases remaining between them. The CDR3 spans 13 residues. The gene calls are TRBV14 and TRBJ2-7, with D uncertain. Sequencing was done on a sample of blood. The receptor's source is a woman aged 50 to 60 with Graves' hyperthyroidism that later progressed to Graves' ophthalmopathy. CDR3 protein: CASSPSGGGEQYF. In DNA form, the CDR3 reads TGTGCCAGCAGCCCCTCCGGCGGTGGCGAGCAGTACTTC.